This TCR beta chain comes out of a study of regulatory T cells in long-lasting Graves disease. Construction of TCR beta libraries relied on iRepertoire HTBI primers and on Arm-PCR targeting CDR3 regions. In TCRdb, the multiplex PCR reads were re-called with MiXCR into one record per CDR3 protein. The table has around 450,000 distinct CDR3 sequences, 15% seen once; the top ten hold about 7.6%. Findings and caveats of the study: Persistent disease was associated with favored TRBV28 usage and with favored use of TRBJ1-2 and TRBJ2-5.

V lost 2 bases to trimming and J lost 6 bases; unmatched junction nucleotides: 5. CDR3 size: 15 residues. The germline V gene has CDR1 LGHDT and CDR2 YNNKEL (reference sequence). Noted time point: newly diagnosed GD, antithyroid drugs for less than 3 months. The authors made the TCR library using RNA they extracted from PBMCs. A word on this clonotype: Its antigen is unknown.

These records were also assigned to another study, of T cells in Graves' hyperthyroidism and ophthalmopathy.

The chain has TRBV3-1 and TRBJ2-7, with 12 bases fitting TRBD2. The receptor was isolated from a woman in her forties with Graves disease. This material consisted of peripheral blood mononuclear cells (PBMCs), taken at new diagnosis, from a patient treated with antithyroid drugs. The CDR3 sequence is CASSQLAGGPGEQYF. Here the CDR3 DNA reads TGTGCCAGCAGCCAACTAGCGGGAGGGCCGGGCGAGCAGTACTTC.